A single TCR beta chain is shown here with its context. What it recognizes is unknown. This CDR3 has 12 residues. Trimming left V 4 bases short and J 6 bases short, with 5 bases between. Germline assignment: CDR1 SGDLS and CDR2 YYNGEE. The sample belongs to a study of T cell responses to AZD1222 COVID-19 vaccine. The repertoire was sequenced with immunoSEQ multiplex PCR; TCRdb's copy has only in-frame clones and lacks some. Among approximately 77,000 clones, roughly 85% were seen once, and the ten largest hold around 3.7%. Second-dose groups at about 4 or about 12 weeks were pooled. Study-wide results and caveats: CD4 TCRs linked to vaccination spanned spike, dominating at 160-218 and 743-854. Donor demographics were predominantly white British with a female majority; clonal diversity may be underestimated.

Sequencing used peripheral blood, obtained 28 days after the second AZD1222 dose. This sequence was found in an adult who received the AZD1222 COVID-19 vaccine. This chain connects TRBV9 to TRBJ1-6; D call uncertain. This CDR3 is CASSRTNSPLHF. The CDR3, as DNA: TGTGCCAGCAGCCGTACTAATTCACCCCTCCACTTT.